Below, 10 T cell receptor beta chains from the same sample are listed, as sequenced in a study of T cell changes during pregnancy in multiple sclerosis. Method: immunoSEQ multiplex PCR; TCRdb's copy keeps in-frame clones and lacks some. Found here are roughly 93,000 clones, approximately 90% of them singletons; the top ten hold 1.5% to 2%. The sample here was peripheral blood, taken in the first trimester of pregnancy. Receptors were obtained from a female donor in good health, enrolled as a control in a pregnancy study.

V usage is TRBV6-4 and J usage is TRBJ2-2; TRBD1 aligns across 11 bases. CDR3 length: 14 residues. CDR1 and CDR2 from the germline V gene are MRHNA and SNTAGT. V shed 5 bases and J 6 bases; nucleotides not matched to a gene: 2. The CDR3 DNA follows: TGTGCCAGCAGTCCGGGACAGGGGGCCGGGGAGCTGTTTTTT. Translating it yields CASSPGQGAGELFF.

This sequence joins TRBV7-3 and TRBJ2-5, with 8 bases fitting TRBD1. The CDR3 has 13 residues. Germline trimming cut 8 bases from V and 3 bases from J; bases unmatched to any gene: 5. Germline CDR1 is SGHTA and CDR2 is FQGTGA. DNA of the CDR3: TGTGCCAGCCGACAGGGGACCGAAGAGACCCAGTACTTC. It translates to CASRQGTEETQYF.

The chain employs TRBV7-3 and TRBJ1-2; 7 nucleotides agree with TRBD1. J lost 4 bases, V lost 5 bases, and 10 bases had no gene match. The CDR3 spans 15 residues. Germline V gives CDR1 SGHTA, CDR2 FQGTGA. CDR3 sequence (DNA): TGTGCCAGCAGCGTACAGGGGCTACTACCCTATGGCTACACCTTC. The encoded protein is CASSVQGLLPYGYTF.

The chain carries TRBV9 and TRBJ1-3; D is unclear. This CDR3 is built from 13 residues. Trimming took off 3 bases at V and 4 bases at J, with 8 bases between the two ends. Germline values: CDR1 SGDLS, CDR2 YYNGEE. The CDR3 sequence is CASSAKTGNTIYF. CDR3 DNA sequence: TGTGCCAGCAGCGCAAAGACAGGAAACACCATATATTTT. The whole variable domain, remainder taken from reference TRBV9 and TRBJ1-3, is DSGVTQTPKHLITATGQRVTLRCSPRSGDLSVYWYQQSLDQGLQFLIQYYNGEERAKGNILERFSAQQFPDLHSELNLSSLELGDSALYFCASSAKTGNTIYFGEGSWLTVV.

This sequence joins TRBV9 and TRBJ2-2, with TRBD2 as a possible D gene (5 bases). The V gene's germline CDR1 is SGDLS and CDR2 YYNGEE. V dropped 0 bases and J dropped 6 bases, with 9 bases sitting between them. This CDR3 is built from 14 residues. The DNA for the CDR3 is TGTGCCAGCAGCGTAGTGGTCGGGGCCGGGGAGCTGTTTTTT. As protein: CASSVVVGAGELFF.

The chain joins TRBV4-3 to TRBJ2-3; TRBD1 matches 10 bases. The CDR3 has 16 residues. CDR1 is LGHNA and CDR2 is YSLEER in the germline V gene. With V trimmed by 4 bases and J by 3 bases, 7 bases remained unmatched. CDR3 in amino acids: CASSPDGTGVTDTQYF. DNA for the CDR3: TGCGCCAGCAGCCCAGACGGGACAGGGGTGACAGATACGCAGTATTTT.

Written as DNA, the CDR3 is TGTGCCAGCAGACTAGCGGGGGGCTCTGGGGCCAACGTCCTGACTTTC. Encoded protein: CASRLAGGSGANVLTF. The chain employs TRBV2 and TRBJ2-6; 12 positions agree with TRBD2. The junction had 0 bases not matched to a gene; V was cut back by 6 bases and J by 0 bases. The CDR3 totals 16 residues. Germline V gives CDR1 SNHLY, CDR2 FYNNEI.

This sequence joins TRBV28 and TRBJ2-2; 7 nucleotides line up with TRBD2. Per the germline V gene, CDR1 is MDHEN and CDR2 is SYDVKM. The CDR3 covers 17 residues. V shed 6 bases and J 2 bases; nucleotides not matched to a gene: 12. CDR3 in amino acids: CASSRPGGGSNTGELFF. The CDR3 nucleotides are TGTGCCAGCAGCCGCCCGGGAGGCGGGAGTAACACCGGGGAGCTGTTTTTT.

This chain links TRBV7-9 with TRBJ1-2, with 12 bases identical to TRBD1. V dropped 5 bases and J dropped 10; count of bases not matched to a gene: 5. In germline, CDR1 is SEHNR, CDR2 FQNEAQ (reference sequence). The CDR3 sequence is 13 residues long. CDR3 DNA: TGTGCCAGCAGCAGCCGGGACAGGGGGCTCTACACCTTC. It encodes CASSSRDRGLYTF.

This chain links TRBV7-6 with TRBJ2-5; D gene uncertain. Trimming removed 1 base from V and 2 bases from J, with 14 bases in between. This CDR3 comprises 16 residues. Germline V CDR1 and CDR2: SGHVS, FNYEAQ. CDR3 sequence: CASSLDADPHQETQYF. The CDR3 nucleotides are TGTGCCAGCAGCTTAGACGCGGATCCCCATCAAGAGACCCAGTACTTC.